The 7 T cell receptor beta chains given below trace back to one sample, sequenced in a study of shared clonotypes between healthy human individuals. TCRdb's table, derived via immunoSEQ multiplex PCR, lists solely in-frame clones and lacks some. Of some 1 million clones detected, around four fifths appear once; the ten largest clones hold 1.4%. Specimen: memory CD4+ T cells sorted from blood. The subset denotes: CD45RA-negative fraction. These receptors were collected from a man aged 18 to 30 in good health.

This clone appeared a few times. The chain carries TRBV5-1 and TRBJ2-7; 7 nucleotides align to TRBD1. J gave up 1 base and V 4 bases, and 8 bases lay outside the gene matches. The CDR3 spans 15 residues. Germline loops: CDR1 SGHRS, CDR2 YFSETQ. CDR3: CASSQQGTRSYEQYF. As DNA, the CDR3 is TGCGCCAGCAGCCAACAGGGGACGCGATCCTACGAGCAGTACTTC.

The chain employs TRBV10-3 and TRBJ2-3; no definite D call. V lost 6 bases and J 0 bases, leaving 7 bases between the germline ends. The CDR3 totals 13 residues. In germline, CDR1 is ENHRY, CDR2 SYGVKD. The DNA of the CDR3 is TGTGCCATCAGCAGAGATAGCACAGATACGCAGTATTTT. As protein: CAISRDSTDTQYF.

CDR3 nucleotide sequence: TGTGCTAGTGGTTTCCCTTGTCCGTGGGAGGGAAGACATTCTAGCAATCAGCCCCAGCATTTT. This translates into CASGFPCPWEGRHSSNQPQHF. The chain has TRBV12-5 and TRBJ1-5; D is unresolved. Germline lookup yields CDR1 LGHNT and CDR2 FRNRAP. There are 21 residues in the CDR3. With 3 bases removed from V and 0 bases from J, the gap between germline ends came to 27 bases.

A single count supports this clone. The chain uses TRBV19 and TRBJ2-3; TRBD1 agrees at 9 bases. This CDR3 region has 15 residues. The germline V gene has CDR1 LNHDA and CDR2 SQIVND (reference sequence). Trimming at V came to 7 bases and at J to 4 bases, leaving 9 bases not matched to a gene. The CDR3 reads CASTGDRGISDTQYF. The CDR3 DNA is TGTGCCAGTACCGGAGACAGGGGGATATCAGATACGCAGTATTTT.

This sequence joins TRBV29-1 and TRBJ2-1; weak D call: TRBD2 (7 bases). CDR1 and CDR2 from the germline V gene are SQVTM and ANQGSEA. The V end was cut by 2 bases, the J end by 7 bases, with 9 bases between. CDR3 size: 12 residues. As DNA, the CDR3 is TGCAGCGTTGAAAGGGGGGGGAATGAGCAGTTCTTC. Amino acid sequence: CSVERGGNEQFF.

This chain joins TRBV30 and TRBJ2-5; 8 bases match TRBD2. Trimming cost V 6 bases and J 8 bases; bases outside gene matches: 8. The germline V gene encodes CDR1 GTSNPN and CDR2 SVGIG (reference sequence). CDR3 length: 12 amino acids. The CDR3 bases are TGTGCCTGCGAGGGGACTAGGGATACCCAGTACTTC. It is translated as CACEGTRDTQYF.

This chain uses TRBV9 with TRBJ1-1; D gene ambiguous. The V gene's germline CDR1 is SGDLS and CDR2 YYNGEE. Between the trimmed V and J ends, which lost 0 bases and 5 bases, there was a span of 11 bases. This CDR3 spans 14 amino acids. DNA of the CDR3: TGTGCCAGCAGCGTAGGTCCCCTGGGGACTGAAGCTTTCTTT. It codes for CASSVGPLGTEAFF.